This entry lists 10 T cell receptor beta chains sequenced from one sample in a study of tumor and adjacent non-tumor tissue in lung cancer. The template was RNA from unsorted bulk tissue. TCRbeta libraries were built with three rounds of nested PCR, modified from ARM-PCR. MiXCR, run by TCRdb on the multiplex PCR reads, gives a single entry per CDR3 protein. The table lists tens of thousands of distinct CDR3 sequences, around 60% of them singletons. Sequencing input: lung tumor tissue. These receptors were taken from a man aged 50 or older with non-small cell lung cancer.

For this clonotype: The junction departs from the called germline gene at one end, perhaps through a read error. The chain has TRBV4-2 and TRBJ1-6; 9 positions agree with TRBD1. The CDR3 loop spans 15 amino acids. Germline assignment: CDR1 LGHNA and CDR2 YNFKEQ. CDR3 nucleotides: TGTGCCAGCAGCCAATTGGGACAGGGTATTTCACCCTTCCACTTT. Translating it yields CASSQLGQGISPFHF.

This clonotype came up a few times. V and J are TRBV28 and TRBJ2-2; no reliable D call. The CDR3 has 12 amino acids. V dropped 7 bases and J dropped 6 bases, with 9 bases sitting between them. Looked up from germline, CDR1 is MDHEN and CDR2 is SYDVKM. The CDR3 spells CASNGFSGELFF. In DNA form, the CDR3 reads TGTGCCAGCAACGGGTTCTCCGGGGAGCTGTTTTTT.

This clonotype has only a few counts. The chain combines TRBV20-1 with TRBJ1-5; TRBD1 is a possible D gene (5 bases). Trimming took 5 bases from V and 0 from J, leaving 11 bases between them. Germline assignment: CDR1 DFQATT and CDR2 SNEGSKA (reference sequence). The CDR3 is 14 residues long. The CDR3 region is CSAGDGYSNQPQHF. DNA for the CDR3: TGCAGTGCTGGGGACGGATATAGCAATCAGCCCCAGCATTTT.

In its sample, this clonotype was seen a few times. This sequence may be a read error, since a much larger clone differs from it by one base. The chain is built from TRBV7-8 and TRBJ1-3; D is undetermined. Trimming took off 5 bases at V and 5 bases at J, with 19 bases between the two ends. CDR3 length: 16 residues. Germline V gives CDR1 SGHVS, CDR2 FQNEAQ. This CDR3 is CASSVTASVSRNTIYF. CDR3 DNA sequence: TGTGCCAGCAGCGTTACCGCCTCGGTTAGCAGAAACACCATATATTTT.

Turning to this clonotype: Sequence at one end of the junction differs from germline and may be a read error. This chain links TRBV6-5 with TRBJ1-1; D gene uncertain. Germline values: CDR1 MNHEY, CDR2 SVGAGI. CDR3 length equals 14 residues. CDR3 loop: CASSKATVGTEALF. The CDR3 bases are TGTGCCAGCAGTAAGGCTACAGTGGGCACTGAAGCTTTATTT.

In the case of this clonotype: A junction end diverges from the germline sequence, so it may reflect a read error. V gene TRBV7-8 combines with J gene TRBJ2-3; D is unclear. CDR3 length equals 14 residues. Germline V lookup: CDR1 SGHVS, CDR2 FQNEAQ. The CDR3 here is CASWPGPNTYTQYF. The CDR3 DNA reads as TGTGCCAGTTGGCCTGGTCCAAACACATATACGCAGTATTTT.

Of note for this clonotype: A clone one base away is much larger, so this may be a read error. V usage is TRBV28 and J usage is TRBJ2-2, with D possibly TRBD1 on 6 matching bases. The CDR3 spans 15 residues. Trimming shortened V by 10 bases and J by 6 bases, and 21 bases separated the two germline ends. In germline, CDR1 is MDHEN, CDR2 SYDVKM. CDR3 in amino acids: CAISPYRDEAGELFF. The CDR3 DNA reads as TGTGCCATCAGCCCTTACAGGGATGAGGCCGGGGAGCTGTTTTTT.

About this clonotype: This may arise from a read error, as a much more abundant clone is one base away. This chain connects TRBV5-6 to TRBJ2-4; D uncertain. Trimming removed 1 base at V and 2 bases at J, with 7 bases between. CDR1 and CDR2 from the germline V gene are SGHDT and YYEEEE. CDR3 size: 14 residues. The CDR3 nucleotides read TGTGCCAGCAGCTTGTGGGGAACCAAAAACATTCAGTACTTC. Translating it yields CASSLWGTKNIQYF.

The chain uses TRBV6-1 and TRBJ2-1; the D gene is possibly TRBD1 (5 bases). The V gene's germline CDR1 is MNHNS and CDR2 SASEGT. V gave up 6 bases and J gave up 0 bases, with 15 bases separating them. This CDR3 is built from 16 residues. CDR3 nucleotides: TGTGCCAGCAGCGTTGGACAAACGAACTCCTACAATGAGCAGTTCTTC. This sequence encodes CASSVGQTNSYNEQFF.

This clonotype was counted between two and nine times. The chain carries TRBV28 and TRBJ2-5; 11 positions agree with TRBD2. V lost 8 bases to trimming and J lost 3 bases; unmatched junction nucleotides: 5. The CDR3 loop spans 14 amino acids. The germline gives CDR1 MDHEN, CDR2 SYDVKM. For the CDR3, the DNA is TGTGCCAGCGTAGCGGGGGGGCCTAAAGAGACCCAGTACTTC. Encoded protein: CASVAGGPKETQYF.